These T cell receptor beta chains were read from a single sample in a study of cytomegalovirus exposure and HLA in healthy donors. Sequenced by immunoSEQ multiplex PCR; TCRdb stores in-frame clones only, minus some. This table has 85,000 to 120,000 clones, more than 60% appearing once. Sequencing was performed on PBMCs. The receptors shown here come from a man aged 60 to 75 in good health and CMV-seronegative. Both conserved end residues are part of each CDR3. The D gene is left open where the match is weak. Part of the rows lack a size; the others show once, few, many or a class for expanded clones.

clone_size	v_call	j_call	d_call	cdr3_aa	cdr3_nt
NA	TRBV5-6	TRBJ1-1	TRBD1	CASSLETGGTEAFF	TGTGCCAGCAGCTTGGAAACAGGGGGAACTGAAGCTTTCTTT
NA	TRBV5-1	TRBJ1-1	NA	CASSLWGVAGTEAFF	TGCGCCAGCAGCTTGTGGGGGGTGGCTGGTACTGAAGCTTTCTTT
few	TRBV7-6	TRBJ2-1	TRBD2	CASSLVASGDYNEQFF	TGTGCCAGCAGCTTAGTTGCTAGCGGTGACTACAATGAGCAGTTCTTC
once	TRBV7-6	TRBJ2-7	NA	CASSLQTGSAEQYF	TGTGCCAGCAGCTTACAGACAGGATCTGCCGAGCAGTACTTC
NA	TRBV28	TRBJ1-1	NA	CASSLSAERAFF	TGTGCCAGCAGTTTATCCGCCGAGAGGGCTTTCTTT
once	TRBV6-1	TRBJ1-1	NA	CASILTVPNTEAFF	TGTGCCAGCATCCTGACAGTCCCGAACACTGAAGCTTTCTTT
NA	TRBV2	TRBJ2-5	TRBD1	CASSAQGAGETQYF	TGTGCCAGCAGTGCACAGGGGGCGGGGGAGACCCAGTACTTC
NA	TRBV14	TRBJ1-1	TRBD1	CASSQDLQGGAFF	TGTGCCAGCAGCCAAGATTTGCAGGGGGGAGCTTTCTTT
NA	TRBV19	TRBJ1-6	NA	CASSIYGDSGSPLHF	TGTGCCAGTAGTATTTATGGGGATTCGGGATCACCCCTCCACTTT
NA	TRBV4-3	TRBJ2-3	NA	CASSQDRRGPSTDTQYF	TGCGCCAGCAGCCAAGATAGGCGGGGCCCTAGCACAGATACGCAGTATTTT
once	TRBV9	TRBJ2-3	NA	CASSASPTFTDTQYF	TGTGCCAGCAGCGCGAGCCCAACTTTCACAGATACGCAGTATTTT
NA	TRBV6-5	TRBJ2-1	NA	CASSRRKEGYNEQFF	TGTGCCAGCAGTCGACGAAAGGAGGGCTACAATGAGCAGTTCTTC
NA	TRBV29-1	TRBJ1-1	NA	CSVEVQPWKVFF	TGCAGCGTTGAGGTACAGCCATGGAAGGTTTTCTTT
NA	TRBV11-3	TRBJ2-5	TRBD1	CASSIGQGNSGETQYF	TGTGCCAGCAGCATCGGACAGGGCAACTCAGGCGAAACCCAGTACTTC
NA	TRBV28	TRBJ1-1	NA	CASSRSPLAEAFF	TGTGCCAGCAGTCGCTCCCCTTTAGCTGAAGCTTTCTTT
NA	TRBV2	TRBJ1-3	NA	CASRRGGDTIYF	TGTGCCAGCAGGAGGGGGGGAGACACCATATATTTT
NA	TRBV18	TRBJ2-5	NA	CASSSQLPGLKQQETQYF	TGTGCCAGCTCATCACAATTACCGGGACTCAAACAACAAGAGACCCAGTACTTC
NA	TRBV4-2	TRBJ1-4	NA	CASSQKGEGKLFF	TGTGCCAGCAGCCAAAAGGGCGAGGGAAAACTGTTTTTT
NA	TRBV11-2	TRBJ2-3	TRBD2	CASSPVGGSTDTQYF	TGTGCCAGCAGCCCGGTCGGGGGGAGCACAGATACGCAGTATTTT
NA	TRBV27	TRBJ2-5	TRBD1	CASSSFWTGLQWETQYF	TGTGCCAGCAGTTCCTTTTGGACAGGCCTTCAGTGGGAGACCCAGTACTTC
NA	TRBV11-3	TRBJ2-7	NA	CASSLAGQENYEQYF	TGTGCCAGCAGTCTAGCGGGACAGGAAAACTACGAGCAGTACTTC
NA	TRBV13	TRBJ1-1	TRBD1	CASSTRQGTEAFF	TGTGCCAGCAGCACCCGACAGGGGACTGAAGCTTTCTTT
NA	TRBV11-2	TRBJ1-6	NA	CASSSTNSPLHF	TGTGCCAGCAGTTCTACCAATTCACCCCTCCACTTT
NA	TRBV5-1	TRBJ2-1	NA	CASSTGFLEQFF	TGCGCCAGCAGCACCGGGTTCCTTGAGCAGTTCTTC
few	TRBV4-1	TRBJ1-4	NA	CASSPSEERKAEKLFF	TGCGCCAGCAGCCCCTCCGAGGAGAGAAAAGCTGAAAAACTGTTTTTT
once	TRBV11-2	TRBJ1-6	TRBD1	CASSLDLGQGLYSPLHF	TGTGCCAGCAGCTTAGATCTTGGACAGGGACTTTATTCACCCCTCCACTTT
NA	TRBV9	TRBJ2-5	TRBD2	CASGRGDFLGTQYF	TGTGCCAGCGGGCGGGGGGACTTTTTAGGGACCCAGTACTTC
once	TRBV7-2	TRBJ2-5	NA	CASSLFTGTGPLGKETQYF	TGTGCCAGCAGCTTATTTACTGGTACAGGCCCCCTTGGTAAAGAGACCCAGTACTTC